One and the same sample provided the 32 T cell receptor beta chains below, sequenced in a study of radiation and T cells in renal cell carcinoma. Time point meaning: blood 2 weeks post-SBRT. Regarding treatment: 15 Gy SBRT to primary tumor, nephrectomy 4 weeks later. Clones were read by immunoSEQ multiplex PCR, and TCRdb kept only the in-frame ones, dropping some. The table lists around 130,000 clones, 88% of them singletons. The sequences come from blood, collected from a patient whose treatment included radiotherapy and nephrectomy. The receptors come from a woman in her 70s with renal cell carcinoma.

The genes are TRBV6-6 and TRBJ1-2; D ambiguous. CDR1 and CDR2 (germline): MNHNY, SVGAGI (reference sequence). Trimming left V 2 bases short and J 3 bases short, with 7 bases between. The CDR3 totals 13 residues. CDR3 coding DNA: TGTGCCAGCAGTTACGTCACGGACTATGGCTACACCTTC. Protein: CASSYVTDYGYTF.

This chain joins TRBV7-3 and TRBJ2-2; D not certain. The V gene's germline CDR1 is SGHTA and CDR2 FQGTGA. V lost 1 base, J lost 5 bases, and 5 bases lay in between. The CDR3 runs 13 residues. The CDR3 DNA follows: TGTGCCAGCAGCTTAATACATACCGGGGAGCTGTTTTTT. Translating it yields CASSLIHTGELFF.

The chain recombines TRBV2 with TRBJ1-1; no reliable D call. The CDR3 has 12 residues. Between the trimmed V and J ends, which lost 11 bases and 1 base, there was a span of 11 bases. Germline-derived CDR1 and CDR2 are SNHLY and FYNNEI. CDR3 amino acids: CAGQRPNTEAFF. In DNA form, the CDR3 reads TGTGCCGGGCAGCGACCGAACACTGAAGCTTTCTTT.

This clone rates as medium-sized. The rearrangement links TRBV11-3 to TRBJ2-3; unclear D gene. V dropped 4 bases and J dropped 4 bases, with 6 bases sitting between them. The CDR3 has 12 amino acids. Per germline, CDR1 SGHNT and CDR2 YENEEA. The CDR3 DNA sequence: TGTGCCAGCAGCTCGTGGTCAGATACGCAGTATTTT. Amino acid sequence: CASSSWSDTQYF.

There are a few counts of this clone. The DNA of the CDR3 is TGTGCCAGCAGCTCCCGGGACTTCACAGATACGCAGTATTTT. This encodes CASSSRDFTDTQYF. J is TRBJ2-3 and V is TRBV14, with a tentative D call TRBD2 (6 bases). V gave up 5 bases and J gave up 2 bases, with 11 bases separating them. There are 14 residues in the CDR3. The V gene's germline CDR1 is SGHDN and CDR2 FVKESK.

The chain employs TRBV6-1 and TRBJ2-3, with TRBD2 as a possible D gene (6 bases). This CDR3 region has 19 residues. V was trimmed by 2 bases and J by 5 bases, leaving 26 bases between them. Looked up from germline, CDR1 is MNHNS and CDR2 is SASEGT. In DNA, the CDR3 is TGTGCCAGCAGTGAATCTTTAAGGGACGCCGTCGGGGGAGGAGATACGCAGTATTTT. Translating it yields CASSESLRDAVGGGDTQYF.

This chain links TRBV5-8 with TRBJ2-2; possibly TRBD1 or TRBD2 for D (6 bases each). Germline CDR1 and CDR2: SGHTS and YDEGEE. Between the trimmed V and J ends, which lost 0 bases and 4 bases, there was a span of 13 bases. The CDR3 has 16 residues. The CDR3 nucleotides read TGTGCCAGCAGCTTGGGCCCGGGGGCAAGCACCGGGGAGCTGTTTTTT. Protein product: CASSLGPGASTGELFF. Combining the CDR3 with reference TRBV5-8 and TRBJ2-2 gives the whole variable domain EAGVTQSPTHLIKTRGQQATLRCSPISGHTSVYWYQQALGLGLQFLLWYDEGEERNRGNFPPRFSGRQFPNYSSELNVNALELEDSALYLCASSLGPGASTGELFFGEGSRLTVL.

The chain is built from TRBV11-2 and TRBJ1-4; possible D gene TRBD1, 5 bases. Germline CDR1 is SGHAT and CDR2 is FQNNGV. This CDR3 region has 13 residues. Trimming left V 1 base short and J 10 bases short, with 10 bases between. As DNA, the CDR3 is TGTGCCAGCAGCTTAGCGGGGGGTTCAAAACTGTTTTTT. The encoded protein is CASSLAGGSKLFF.

The chain couples TRBV5-1 to TRBJ1-3; possibly TRBD1 for D (5 bases). V was trimmed by 2 bases and J by 0 bases, leaving 12 bases between them. Germline CDR1 is SGHRS and CDR2 is YFSETQ. CDR3 size: 16 residues. The CDR3 nucleotides are TGCGCCAGCAGCTTAGAAGGGGCGGACTCTGGAAACACCATATATTTT. Translating gives CASSLEGADSGNTIYF.

The rearrangement joins TRBV7-8 to TRBJ1-1; D is ambiguous. The CDR3 covers 15 residues. The germline CDR1 and CDR2 sequences are SGHVS and FQNEAQ. Between the trimmed V and J ends, which lost 5 bases and 1 base, there was a span of 14 bases. The CDR3 DNA follows: TGTGCCAGCAGCCTCCACGAAAGACAGAACACTGAAGCTTTCTTT. Translated, it gives CASSLHERQNTEAFF.

This sequence joins TRBV27 and TRBJ2-7, with D tentatively TRBD1 (5 bases). CDR1 is MNHEY and CDR2 is SMNVEV in the germline V gene (reference sequence). Trimming removed 2 bases at V and 0 bases at J, with 14 bases between. The CDR3 totals 16 residues. CDR3 in DNA: TGTGCCAGCAGTTTAACCCCGCAGGGTGGCTCCTACGAGCAGTACTTC. This encodes CASSLTPQGGSYEQYF.

The V call is TRBV11-2, the J call TRBJ1-2; maybe TRBD1 (6 bases). The length of the CDR3 is 15 residues. Germline V CDR1 and CDR2: SGHAT, FQNNGV. With 4 bases removed from V and 3 bases from J, the gap between germline ends came to 15 bases. The CDR3 sequence is CASSSVQGRDYGYTF. CDR3 bases: TGTGCCAGCAGCTCAGTACAGGGTCGTGACTATGGCTACACCTTC.

CDR3 residues: CASSLLAGTYEQYF. In DNA form, the CDR3 reads TGTGCCAGCAGCTTACTAGCGGGGACCTACGAGCAGTACTTC. V and J are TRBV7-2 and TRBJ2-7; 9 bases are a match to TRBD2. This CDR3 comprises 14 residues. CDR1 SGHTA and CDR2 FQGNSA come from the germline V gene. The V and J ends lost 2 bases and 2 bases, in that order; junction bases with no gene match: 1.

The J gene is TRBJ2-7, the V gene TRBV4-1; no definite D call. The germline V gene has CDR1 MGHRA and CDR2 YSYEKL. Trimming pared 5 bases from V and 4 bases from J, leaving 21 bases between. There are 16 residues in the CDR3. The CDR3 nucleotides are TGCGCCAGCAGCTCCCAAGGTCTATCGGGCCGATACGAGCAGTACTTC. It specifies CASSSQGLSGRYEQYF.

The chain couples TRBV5-1 to TRBJ2-7; D is unresolved. The CDR3 contains 15 residues. Germline assignment: CDR1 SGHRS and CDR2 YFSETQ. The V end was cut by 0 bases, the J end by 2 bases, with 12 bases between. The CDR3 sequence: CASSLVPGQTYEQYF. The DNA of the CDR3 is TGCGCCAGCAGCTTGGTACCAGGCCAAACCTACGAGCAGTACTTC.

The J gene is TRBJ2-5, the V gene TRBV27; D perhaps matches TRBD1 (6 bases). Germline CDR1 is MNHEY and CDR2 is SMNVEV (reference sequence). The CDR3 covers 12 residues. The V end was cut by 6 bases, the J end by 5 bases, with 10 bases between. The CDR3 loop reads CASSFRGETQYF. CDR3 coding DNA: TGTGCCAGCAGCTTTAGGGGGGAGACCCAGTACTTC.

This clone was seen only a few times. The J gene is TRBJ1-3, the V gene TRBV18; no reliable D call. This CDR3 contains 14 residues. V lost 2 bases and J 2 bases, leaving 7 bases between the germline ends. Germline V gene sequence: CDR1 KGHSH, CDR2 LQKENI. The CDR3 reads CASSPRETGNTIYF. The CDR3 region has the DNA TGTGCCAGCTCACCAAGGGAGACTGGAAACACCATATATTTT.

The chain has TRBV29-1 and TRBJ1-2; unclear D gene. V was pared by 1 base and J by 2 bases, with 14 bases between. Germline loops: CDR1 SQVTM, CDR2 ANQGSEA. CDR3 size: 15 residues. CDR3 nucleotide sequence: TGCAGCGTTGAAGGCGGGAGCTTACGGAACTATGGCTACACCTTC. This translates into CSVEGGSLRNYGYTF.

This clone was counted a few times. The chain recombines TRBV5-4 with TRBJ2-3, with 8 bases that match TRBD2. Trimming at V came to 7 bases and at J to 0 bases, leaving 4 bases not matched to a gene. This CDR3 has 14 amino acids. CDR1 is SGHNT and CDR2 is YYREEE in the germline V gene (reference sequence). The CDR3 reads CASARGGSTDTQYF. The DNA of the CDR3 is TGTGCCAGCGCCCGCGGGGGGAGCACAGATACGCAGTATTTT.

This clone was seen only once. The chain has TRBV7-9 and TRBJ2-7; D unresolved. The CDR3 length is 14 residues. V was shortened by 6 bases and J by 4 bases, with 16 bases between the two germline ends. Germline assignment: CDR1 SEHNR and CDR2 FQNEAQ (reference sequence). Here the CDR3 DNA reads TGTGCCAGCAGTTTACTCCCAGGACCTTACGAGCAGTACTTC. Amino acids: CASSLLPGPYEQYF.

V is TRBV6-5 and J is TRBJ1-6, with TRBD1 matching 8 bases. CDR3 length: 16 amino acids. The V gene end was trimmed by 1 base and the J gene end by 7 bases; junction bases not matched to a gene: 6. Germline V gene lookup returns CDR1 MNHEY and CDR2 SVGAGI. The CDR3 loop reads CASSYYRDRPNSPLHF. The CDR3 DNA follows: TGTGCCAGCAGTTACTATCGGGACAGGCCGAATTCACCCCTCCACTTT.

CDR3 loop: CASSLAVTSGGAGSEQYF. DNA for the CDR3: TGTGCCAGCAGCTTGGCAGTGACTAGCGGGGGGGCCGGATCCGAGCAGTACTTC. V usage is TRBV5-4 and J usage is TRBJ2-7; TRBD2 agrees at 14 bases. Trimming at V came to 0 bases and at J to 6 bases, leaving 11 bases not matched to a gene. Germline loops: CDR1 SGHNT, CDR2 YYREEE (reference sequence). The CDR3 contains 18 residues.

The chain joins TRBV5-1 to TRBJ2-2; unclear D gene. Deletions cut 0 bases from V and 6 bases from J, with 3 bases between. Germline assignment: CDR1 SGHRS and CDR2 YFSETQ. The CDR3 length is 12 residues. CDR3: CASSLEAGELFF. The CDR3 DNA sequence: TGCGCCAGCAGCTTGGAGGCCGGGGAGCTGTTTTTT. Drawing the rest from reference TRBV5-1 and TRBJ2-2, the complete variable domain is KAGVTQTPRYLIKTRGQQVTLSCSPISGHRSVSWYQQTPGQGLQFLFEYFSETQRNKGNFPGRFSGRQFSNSRSEMNVSTLELGDSALYLCASSLEAGELFFGEGSRLTVL.

The V call is TRBV2, the J call TRBJ1-2; TRBD1 matches at 8 bases. This CDR3 comprises 15 residues. V was pared by 6 bases and J by 8 bases, with 14 bases of the junction left unmatched. Germline V gene data show CDR1 as SNHLY and CDR2 as FYNNEI. In DNA form, the CDR3 reads TGTGCCAGCAGCCGGCGATCGATGACAGGGGAAGGCTACACCTTC. Amino acid sequence: CASSRRSMTGEGYTF.

This clone was counted a single time. The gene calls are TRBV7-9 and TRBJ2-5; D is undetermined. CDR1 is SEHNR, CDR2 FQNEAQ, per germline (reference sequence). The CDR3 is 11 residues long. The V end lost 6 bases, the J end lost 3 bases, and 5 bases lay between the germline ends. CDR3 in DNA: TGTGCCAGCAGTCGCAAAGAGACCCAGTACTTC. It codes for CASSRKETQYF.

This clone turned up a few times. The DNA for the CDR3 is TGTGCCAGCACACAGGGAATATTGAACACTGAAGCTTTCTTT. This codes for CASTQGILNTEAFF. The chain combines TRBV6-1 with TRBJ1-1, with TRBD1 as a possible D gene (6 bases). V shed 7 bases and J shed 0 bases, with 12 bases lying between them. The germline V gene has CDR1 MNHNS and CDR2 SASEGT. The CDR3 runs 14 residues.

This sequence joins TRBV10-3 and TRBJ2-7; the match to TRBD1 covers 8 bases. In germline, CDR1 is ENHRY, CDR2 SYGVKD. This CDR3 has 14 amino acids. The trim removed 6 bases at V and 2 bases at J, leaving 6 bases unmatched. The CDR3 DNA follows: TGTGCCATCAGCAACGGACAGGGCCCCTACGAGCAGTACTTC. Protein product: CAISNGQGPYEQYF.

This clone was picked up one time. The chain recombines TRBV6-5 with TRBJ1-5; no clear D gene. The CDR3 is 14 amino acids. Per the germline V gene, CDR1 is MNHEY and CDR2 is SVGAGI. The V and J ends lost 8 bases and 1 base respectively, with 12 bases between them. CDR3 coding DNA: TGTGCCAGCGGAGAGGGAGGAAGCAATCAGCCCCAGCATTTT. This translates into CASGEGGSNQPQHF.

This chain links TRBV5-1 with TRBJ1-5, with D unclear. The germline V gene has CDR1 SGHRS and CDR2 YFSETQ. V lost 4 bases and J 4 bases, leaving 12 bases between the germline ends. The CDR3 consists of 14 residues. The CDR3: CASSGSPGNQPQHF. The CDR3 coding sequence is TGCGCCAGCAGCGGGTCCCCGGGGAATCAGCCCCAGCATTTT.

The gene calls are TRBV7-2 and TRBJ2-1; 7 nucleotides agree with TRBD1. The CDR3 contains 15 residues. Germline V gene lookup returns CDR1 SGHTA and CDR2 FQGNSA. The J segment lost 5 bases and the V segment lost 5 bases, leaving 9 bases of the junction unmatched. The CDR3 region has the DNA TGTGCCAGCAGCCCCGAAGGGACAGTAAACAATGAGCAGTTCTTC. Its protein is CASSPEGTVNNEQFF. Drawing the rest from reference TRBV7-2 and TRBJ2-1, the complete variable domain is GAGVSQSPSNKVTEKGKDVELRCDPISGHTALYWYRQSLGQGLEFLIYFQGNSAPDKSGLPSDRFSAERTGGSVSTLTIQRTQQEDSAVYLCASSPEGTVNNEQFFGPGTRLTVL.

The chain joins TRBV28 to TRBJ2-7; D might be TRBD1 (5 bases). The CDR3 has 14 amino acids. Trimming stripped 4 bases from V and 0 bases from J, with 10 bases between. The V gene's germline CDR1 is MDHEN and CDR2 SYDVKM. DNA for the CDR3: TGTGCCAGCAGTTGGGCCAGGGCCTCCTACGAGCAGTACTTC. Protein: CASSWARASYEQYF.

This chain joins TRBV6-6 and TRBJ1-1; D gene ambiguous. Trimming shortened V by 6 bases and J by 0 bases, and 8 bases separated the two germline ends. There are 13 residues in the CDR3. Germline-derived CDR1 and CDR2 are MNHNY and SVGAGI (reference sequence). The CDR3 spells CASRTELNTEAFF. Here the CDR3 DNA reads TGTGCCAGCAGGACTGAGTTGAACACTGAAGCTTTCTTT.